Presented here are 21 T cell receptor beta chains from one specimen sequenced in a study of cytomegalovirus exposure and HLA in healthy donors. A multiplex PCR was run with 60 Vbeta primers and 13 Jbeta primers. The data were produced by immunoSEQ multiplex PCR, yet TCRdb's version contains in-frame clones alone and is incomplete. The data contain about 120,000 clones, approximately 84% of them singletons. The sequenced sample was PBMCs. These receptors originate from a middle-aged man in good health and CMV-seronegative.

The V call is TRBV5-1, the J call TRBJ1-2; no clear D. This CDR3 contains 11 residues. Between the trimmed V and J ends, which lost 3 bases and 6 bases, there was a span of 6 bases. In germline, CDR1 is SGHRS, CDR2 YFSETQ. CDR3 in amino acids: CASSSGNGYTF. The CDR3 region has the DNA TGCGCCAGCAGCTCCGGGAATGGCTACACCTTC.

This chain links TRBV6-5 with TRBJ1-5; D may be TRBD1 (5 bases). The germline V gene encodes CDR1 MNHEY and CDR2 SVGAGI. The germline V and J ends were trimmed by 2 bases and 2 bases, with 10 bases remaining between them. The CDR3 is 15 residues long. The CDR3 DNA reads as TGTGCCAGCAGTTACCGGGGGGATGGCAATCAGCCCCAGCATTTT. It is translated as CASSYRGDGNQPQHF.

The chain carries TRBV28 and TRBJ2-7, with D tentatively TRBD1 (5 bases). V was pared by 10 bases and J by 0 bases, with 10 bases between. Germline loops: CDR1 MDHEN, CDR2 SYDVKM. The CDR3 spans 12 residues. The chain's CDR3 is CATRQSSYEQYF. The CDR3 DNA is TGTGCCACCAGACAGAGCTCCTACGAGCAGTACTTC. The full variable domain, completed using reference TRBV28 and TRBJ2-7, is DVKVTQSSRYLVKRTGEKVFLECVQDMDHENMFWYRQDPGLGLRLIYFSYDVKMKEKGDIPEGYSVSREKKERFSLILESASTNQTSMYLCATRQSSYEQYFGPGTRLTVT.

This chain uses TRBV6-1 with TRBJ1-1; weak D call: TRBD1 (6 bases). The germline V and J ends were trimmed by 5 bases and 6 bases, with 25 bases remaining between them. The CDR3 is 17 amino acids. From germline, CDR1 is MNHNS and CDR2 SASEGT. The CDR3 protein is CASSKGVQGSGSAEAFF. The DNA for the CDR3 is TGTGCCAGCAGTAAAGGCGTACAGGGATCAGGGAGTGCTGAAGCTTTCTTT.

The rearrangement uses TRBV6-5 and TRBJ1-1, with D perhaps TRBD1 (6 bases). Trimming shortened V by 6 bases and J by 10 bases, and 18 bases separated the two germline ends. CDR1 and CDR2 from the germline V gene are MNHEY and SVGAGI. CDR3 length equals 13 residues. Written as DNA, the CDR3 is TGTGCCAGCAGCGGGACAAATATTGTGGGAGCTTTCTTT. Translated: CASSGTNIVGAFF.

The V and J genes are TRBV4-3 and TRBJ1-6; D unresolved. The CDR3 has 16 residues. Looked up from germline, CDR1 is LGHNA and CDR2 is YSLEER. Between the trimmed V and J ends, which lost 1 base and 7 bases, there was a span of 14 bases. The CDR3 bases are TGCGCCAGCAGCCAAGTCCCTCCCGGGGTCAATTCACCCCTCCACTTT. Translation: CASSQVPPGVNSPLHF.

The gene calls are TRBV7-9 and TRBJ2-1, with unresolved D. Germline lookup yields CDR1 SEHNR and CDR2 FQNEAQ (reference sequence). This CDR3 is 12 amino acids long. The V end was cut by 0 bases, the J end by 8 bases, with 5 bases between. DNA for the CDR3: TGTGCCAGCAGCTTAGCCACATATGAGCAGTTCTTC. Its protein is CASSLATYEQFF.

This sequence joins TRBV27 and TRBJ1-1; D unresolved. V was clipped by 2 bases and J by 3 bases, with 10 bases between them. The CDR3 consists of 14 residues. CDR1 and CDR2 (germline): MNHEY, SMNVEV (reference sequence). CDR3 sequence (DNA): TGTGCCAGCAGTTTAAATCAGGCCTACACTGAAGCTTTCTTT. Amino acids: CASSLNQAYTEAFF.

This clone has a handful of counts. The genes are TRBV29-1 and TRBJ1-2, with no clear D. The CDR3 length is 11 residues. CDR1 is SQVTM and CDR2 is ANQGSEA in the germline V gene. Trimming left V 5 bases short and J 8 bases short, with 12 bases between. CDR3 in amino acids: CSVSSPVGYTF. The CDR3 DNA follows: TGCAGCGTTTCGTCTCCTGTGGGCTACACCTTC. The full variable domain, its missing parts supplied by reference TRBV29-1 and TRBJ1-2, is SAVISQKPSRDICQRGTSLTIQCQVDSQVTMMFWYRQQPGQSLTLIATANQGSEATYESGFVIDKFPISRPNLTFSTLTVSNMSPEDSSIYLCSVSSPVGYTFGSGTRLTVV.

This CDR3 reads CASKGAGNYGYTF. CDR3 bases: TGTGCCAGCAAAGGGGCAGGGAACTATGGCTACACCTTC. The chain carries TRBV6-5 and TRBJ1-2; possibly TRBD1 for D (5 bases). Per the germline V gene, CDR1 is MNHEY and CDR2 is SVGAGI. There are 13 residues in the CDR3. Trimming removed 7 bases from V and 2 bases from J, with 11 bases in between.

Notes on this clone: The junction does not match germline at one end; this may be a read error. The chain employs TRBV13 and TRBJ2-3; 10 positions agree with TRBD2. The CDR3 is 15 residues long. Germline CDR1 reads PRHDT; CDR2 reads FYEKMQ (reference sequence). The chain's CDR3 is CASSLAGGNTDTQYF. The CDR3 DNA reads as TGTGCCAGCAGTTTAGCGGGGGGCAACACAGATACGCAGTATTTT.

This clone was counted a single time. The V gene is TRBV6-6, the J gene TRBJ1-2, with 7 bases matching TRBD1. The CDR3 is 14 residues long. CDR1 is MNHNY and CDR2 is SVGAGI in the germline V gene (reference sequence). V trimming: 6 bases; J trimming: 6 bases; junction bases outside the gene matches: 10. The CDR3, as DNA: TGTGCCAGCAGGATAACAGGGGTTAGAGATGGCTACACCTTC. Its protein is CASRITGVRDGYTF.

This clone was recorded only once. This chain links TRBV7-2 with TRBJ1-5; D is uncertain. The CDR3 consists of 15 residues. V gave up 1 base and J gave up 4 bases, with 11 bases separating them. CDR1 and CDR2 (germline): SGHTA, FQGNSA. CDR3 loop: CASSLGGRDNQPQHF. CDR3 DNA sequence: TGTGCCAGCAGCTTAGGCGGGAGGGATAATCAGCCCCAGCATTTT.

This chain connects TRBV19 to TRBJ1-1; TRBD1 matches at 8 bases. Per germline, CDR1 LNHDA and CDR2 SQIVND (reference sequence). The CDR3 runs 12 residues. After removal of 7 bases from V and 12 bases from J, the junction contained 10 bases not matched to a gene. The CDR3: CASTAGDRPTFF. As DNA, the CDR3 is TGTGCCAGTACCGCGGGGGACAGGCCGACTTTCTTT.

The rearrangement uses TRBV28 and TRBJ2-7; D is ambiguous. The V end was cut by 5 bases, the J end by 8 bases, with 10 bases between. Germline CDR1 and CDR2: MDHEN and SYDVKM. The CDR3 contains 11 residues. The CDR3 DNA sequence: TGTGCCAGCAGTCCAGGTAGTCAGCAGTACTTC. Its translation is CASSPGSQQYF.

This chain joins TRBV7-2 and TRBJ2-7, with 9 bases that match TRBD2. Germline V gene sequence: CDR1 SGHTA, CDR2 FQGNSA. V was pared by 8 bases and J by 1 base, with 18 bases of the junction left unmatched. The CDR3 is 18 residues long. The CDR3: CASSLGLAGTFNSYEQYF. The CDR3 bases are TGTGCCAGCTCGTTGGGGCTAGCGGGGACTTTTAATTCCTACGAGCAGTACTTC.

The V and J genes are TRBV19 and TRBJ2-1, with D possibly matching TRBD2 (5 bases). The germline V gene encodes CDR1 LNHDA and CDR2 SQIVND (reference sequence). The germline V and J ends were trimmed by 5 bases and 2 bases, with 10 bases remaining between them. The CDR3 is 14 residues long. The CDR3 DNA is TGTGCCAGTAGTGGTGGGCGGGCCTACAATGAGCAGTTCTTC. It specifies CASSGGRAYNEQFF.

V gene TRBV5-8 combines with J gene TRBJ1-2, with 10 bases identical to TRBD1. From germline, CDR1 is SGHTS and CDR2 YDEGEE. CDR3 length: 14 amino acids. V trimming: 6 bases; J trimming: 1 base; junction bases outside the gene matches: 3. CDR3 nucleotide sequence: TGTGCCAGCACCAGGACAGGGGGTAACTATGGCTACACCTTC. It is translated as CASTRTGGNYGYTF. The entire variable domain, with the rest obtained from reference TRBV5-8 and TRBJ1-2, is as follows: EAGVTQSPTHLIKTRGQQATLRCSPISGHTSVYWYQQALGLGLQFLLWYDEGEERNRGNFPPRFSGRQFPNYSSELNVNALELEDSALYLCASTRTGGNYGYTFGSGTRLTVV.

The chain joins TRBV5-1 to TRBJ1-1; no reliable D call. The CDR3 spans 15 residues. The V and J ends lost 4 bases and 6 bases respectively, with 19 bases between them. CDR1 and CDR2 (germline): SGHRS, YFSETQ. CDR3 sequence (DNA): TGCGCCAGCAGCCCCCCCGGTCTGGGAGGCTCTGAAGCTTTCTTT. It yields the protein CASSPPGLGGSEAFF.

This clone was seen a handful of times. The V call is TRBV2, the J call TRBJ1-5, with TRBD1 matching 9 bases. V dropped 8 bases and J dropped 4; count of bases not matched to a gene: 6. Germline V gene sequence: CDR1 SNHLY, CDR2 FYNNEI. The CDR3 is made up of 14 amino acids. Here the CDR3 DNA reads TGTGCCAGCGGCCGGGACAGGGTTAATCAGCCCCAGCATTTT. Protein product: CASGRDRVNQPQHF.

This clone was seen a single time. The chain links TRBV27 to TRBJ2-2; perhaps TRBD2 as D (6 bases). The CDR3 totals 14 residues. Looked up from germline, CDR1 is MNHEY and CDR2 is SMNVEV (reference sequence). V was pared by 11 bases and J by 2 bases, with 15 bases between. CDR3 in DNA: TGTGCCGGCGGGGCGGCTTATAACACCGGGGAGCTGTTTTTT. This gives the protein CAGGAAYNTGELFF.